This T cell receptor beta chain emerged from a study of molecular identifiers for immune sequencing clone quantification. TCRdb re-called the PCR reads through MiXCR, storing one row per CDR3 protein. The repertoire includes roughly 300,000 distinct CDR3 sequences, roughly 24% of them detected once, and about 0.7% sits in the top ten. In germline, CDR1 is SEHNR, CDR2 FQNEAQ (reference sequence). CDR3 length: 14 residues. V was clipped by 5 bases and J by 4 bases, with 15 bases between them. This clonotype showed up many times. The chain links TRBV7-9 to TRBJ2-7; the D is unclear. The source is a human donor in good health. Some libraries in this study had Jurkat cell RNA spiked in. The sample was naive CD8+ T cells from blood, with Jurkat cell RNA spiked in. Subset of the sample: FACS-sorted CD8+CD4-CCR7+CD45RA+ naive T cells. The CDR3 region has the DNA TGTGCCAGCAGCCCTATCTCGCCCCAGTACGAGCAGTACTTC. Encoded protein: CASSPISPQYEQYF. Complete variable domain (other parts from reference TRBV7-9 and TRBJ2-7): DTGVSQNPRHKITKRGQNVTFRCDPISEHNRLYWYRQTLGQGPEFLTYFQNEAQLEKSRLLSDRFSAERPKGSFSTLEIQRTEQGDSAMYLCASSPISPQYEQYFGPGTRLTVT.